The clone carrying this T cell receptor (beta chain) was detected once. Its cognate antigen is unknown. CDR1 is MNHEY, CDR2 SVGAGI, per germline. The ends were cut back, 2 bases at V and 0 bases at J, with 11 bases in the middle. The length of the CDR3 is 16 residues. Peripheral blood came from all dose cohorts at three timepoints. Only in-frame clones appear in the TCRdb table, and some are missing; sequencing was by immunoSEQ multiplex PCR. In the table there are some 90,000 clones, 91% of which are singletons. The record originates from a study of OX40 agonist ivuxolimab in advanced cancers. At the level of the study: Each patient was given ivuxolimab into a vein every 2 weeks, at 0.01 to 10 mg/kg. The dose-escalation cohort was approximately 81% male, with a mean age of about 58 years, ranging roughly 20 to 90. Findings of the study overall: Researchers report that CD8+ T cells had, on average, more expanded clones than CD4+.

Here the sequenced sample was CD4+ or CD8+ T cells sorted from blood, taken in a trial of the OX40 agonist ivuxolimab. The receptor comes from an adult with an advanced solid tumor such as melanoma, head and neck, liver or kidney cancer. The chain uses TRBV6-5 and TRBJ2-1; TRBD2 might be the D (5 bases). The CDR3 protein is CASSYLAGRSYNEQFF. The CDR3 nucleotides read TGTGCCAGCAGTTACCTCGCGGGTCGCTCCTACAATGAGCAGTTCTTC.